What follows describes a single TCR beta chain. The data were taken from a study of blood T cell repertoires in COVID-19. Study-level information: From the United States, Italy and Spain came samples of acute and convalescent COVID-19. PBMCs, B-cell-depleted T cells, or T cells were the source of the cDNA or gDNA that made up the material.

Those who participated ranged in age from about 18 to 95 years and resided in about 24 US areas. In the original analysis: It was from reference gene primer amplification that nucleated cell counts were estimated. The repertoire was sequenced with immunoSEQ multiplex PCR; TCRdb's copy has only in-frame clones and lacks some. V and J calls and clone size are as listed in that table; D and trimming were resolved from the DNA. Of hundreds of thousands of clones listed, 70% to 90% were seen once; the top ten hold under 2%. The CDR3 has 18 amino acids. Germline V gene sequence: CDR1 SGDLS, CDR2 YYNGEE. V lost 0 bases, J lost 4 bases, and 8 bases stayed unmatched.

The sequencing input was PBMCs or T cells enriched from blood (not recorded which). The gene calls are TRBV9 and TRBJ2-3, with 13 bases lining up with TRBD2. The TCR comes from a woman aged 18-29 years with acute COVID-19. DNA of the CDR3: TGTGCCAGCAGCGTAGCCCCTACTAGCGGGAGGGCCTCAGATACGCAGTATTTT. Its translation is CASSVAPTSGRASDTQYF.